Below are 14 T cell receptor beta chains sequenced from a single sample in a study of T cells in Graves' hyperthyroidism and ophthalmopathy. From RNA transcripts, TCR beta CDR3 regions were amplified. RT-PCR in the first round (using the HTBI primer set) targeted the TCR CDR3. Using its own MiXCR run on the multiplex PCR reads, TCRdb lists one record per CDR3 protein. The sample contains under 750,000 distinct CDR3 sequences, 18% of which appear only once. The sample comprised blood. The receptors were sampled from a woman in her 50s with Graves' hyperthyroidism that later progressed to Graves' ophthalmopathy.

The chain combines TRBV2 with TRBJ1-5; D ambiguous. This CDR3 contains 15 residues. Deletions cut 2 bases from V and 3 bases from J, with 11 bases between. CDR1 and CDR2 (germline): SNHLY, FYNNEI. The CDR3 DNA sequence: TGTGCCAGCAGTGAATGGGCAGCCACCAATCAGCCCCAGCATTTT. Amino acid sequence: CASSEWAATNQPQHF. Looking up the rest from reference TRBV2 and TRBJ1-5 gives the full variable domain: EPEVTQTPSHQVTQMGQEVILRCVPISNHLYFYWYRQILGQKVEFLVSFYNNEISEKSEIFDDQFSVERPDGSNFTLKIRSTKLEDSAMYFCASSEWAATNQPQHFGDGTRLSIL.

This clonotype was seen a handful of times. This sequence joins TRBV14 and TRBJ2-2, with a weak D call TRBD2 (5 bases). Per germline, CDR1 SGHDN and CDR2 FVKESK. This CDR3 has 15 amino acids. V lost 0 bases, J lost 4 bases, and 9 bases lay in between. CDR3 in amino acids: CASSQDIAGTGELFF. The CDR3 nucleotides read TGTGCCAGCAGCCAAGATATTGCGGGCACCGGGGAGCTGTTTTTT.

This clonotype was seen only a few times. The chain carries TRBV27 and TRBJ2-1; the D is unclear. This CDR3 has 14 residues. Trimming removed 1 base at V and 5 bases at J, with 9 bases between. Germline values: CDR1 MNHEY, CDR2 SMNVEV (reference sequence). The CDR3 here is CASSLWMQNNEQFF. CDR3 nucleotides: TGTGCCAGCAGTTTATGGATGCAGAACAATGAGCAGTTCTTC.

The gene calls are TRBV10-3 and TRBJ1-1; 7 nucleotides match TRBD1. The V gene's germline CDR1 is ENHRY and CDR2 SYGVKD. V shed 4 bases and J 4 bases; nucleotides not matched to a gene: 9. CDR3 size: 15 residues. The CDR3 bases are TGTGCCATCAGTGGGAGACAGGGAACGGTCACTGAAGCTTTCTTT. Its protein product is CAISGRQGTVTEAFF.

In regard to this clonotype: A much larger clone sits a single nucleotide away, making a read error possible. The V call is TRBV13, the J call TRBJ1-2; D ambiguous. The CDR3 spans 14 residues. The germline gives CDR1 PRHDT, CDR2 FYEKMQ (reference sequence). V gave up 8 bases and J gave up 4 bases, with 17 bases separating them. The CDR3 coding sequence is TGTGCCAGCGGCCTTATAGTAGGAGGCTATGGCTACACCTTC. This codes for CASGLIVGGYGYTF.

This clonotype was counted a few times. V gene TRBV6-6 combines with J gene TRBJ2-3, with D perhaps matching TRBD1 or TRBD2 (5 bases each). Trimming took 1 base from V and 1 from J, leaving 12 bases between them. Germline assignment: CDR1 MNHNY and CDR2 SVGAGI (reference sequence). The CDR3 sequence is 16 residues long. CDR3 nucleotides: TGTGCCAGCAGTTACTTCGGGGCCGGAGGCACAGATACGCAGTATTTT. Amino acid sequence: CASSYFGAGGTDTQYF.

The genes are TRBV5-1 and TRBJ1-4; unclear D gene. V lost 4 bases and J 4 bases, leaving 11 bases between the germline ends. Germline loops: CDR1 SGHRS, CDR2 YFSETQ. CDR3 length: 14 amino acids. CDR3 region: CASSPETSNEKLFF. For the CDR3, the DNA is TGCGCCAGCAGCCCGGAGACGAGTAATGAAAAACTGTTTTTT. The variable domain in full, completed from reference TRBV5-1 and TRBJ1-4, reads KAGVTQTPRYLIKTRGQQVTLSCSPISGHRSVSWYQQTPGQGLQFLFEYFSETQRNKGNFPGRFSGRQFSNSRSEMNVSTLELGDSALYLCASSPETSNEKLFFGSGTQLSVL.

This clonotype turned up a few times. The J gene is TRBJ1-2, the V gene TRBV6-1; D gene uncertain. Trimming stripped 5 bases from V and 8 bases from J, with 15 bases between. Germline values: CDR1 MNHNS, CDR2 SASEGT. The CDR3 runs 13 residues. As DNA, the CDR3 is TGTGCCAGCAGTACCCCGGCGGGGTCCGGCTACACCTTC. Translated, it gives CASSTPAGSGYTF.

This clonotype was counted only a few times. V gene TRBV10-3 combines with J gene TRBJ2-1, with D possibly being TRBD2 (6 bases). Between the trimmed V and J ends, which lost 10 bases and 6 bases, there was a span of 16 bases. The CDR3 covers 13 residues. Germline CDR1 and CDR2: ENHRY and SYGVKD. The CDR3 DNA reads TGTGCCACTATGGATGGAGCGGGCAATGAGCAGTTCTTC. Protein sequence: CATMDGAGNEQFF.

In this sample, this clonotype turned up a few times. The chain couples TRBV30 to TRBJ1-6; D perhaps matches TRBD1 (6 bases). V dropped 4 bases and J dropped 12 bases, with 19 bases sitting between them. Germline CDR1 and CDR2: GTSNPN and SVGIG (reference sequence). This CDR3 contains 14 residues. In nucleotides, the CDR3 is TGTGCCTGGACCAACTTAGGGGGAAGTGGACCCCTCCACTTT. It encodes CAWTNLGGSGPLHF.

The chain is built from TRBV5-6 and TRBJ2-1; D unresolved. Germline assignment: CDR1 SGHDT and CDR2 YYEEEE. Trimming stripped 0 bases from V and 4 bases from J, with 14 bases between. There are 16 residues in the CDR3. The CDR3 loop is CASSLAPSPLYNEQFF. The CDR3 region has the DNA TGTGCCAGCAGCTTGGCCCCCTCCCCCCTTTACAATGAGCAGTTCTTC.

The rearrangement joins TRBV11-2 to TRBJ2-7, with 13 nucleotides matching TRBD2. V trimming: 1 base; J trimming: 4 bases; junction bases outside the gene matches: 7. Germline assignment: CDR1 SGHAT and CDR2 FQNNGV. The CDR3 has 17 amino acids. The chain's CDR3 is CASSLGGGTSGKYEQYF. The CDR3 bases are TGTGCCAGCAGCTTAGGGGGCGGGACTAGCGGGAAATACGAGCAGTACTTC.

V gene TRBV20-1 combines with J gene TRBJ2-5, with a weak D call TRBD1 (6 bases). Trimming pared 3 bases from V and 7 bases from J, leaving 24 bases between. This CDR3 has 16 amino acids. Germline CDR1 reads DFQATT; CDR2 reads SNEGSKA (reference sequence). As DNA, the CDR3 is TGCAGTGCTAGTACGGCAGGGGTTGGGGTGTTAGGGACCCAGTACTTC. The encoded protein is CSASTAGVGVLGTQYF.

In this sample, this clonotype turned up many times. This rearrangement joins TRBV3-1 to TRBJ2-3; 10 bases match TRBD1. V shed 5 bases and J 9 bases; nucleotides not matched to a gene: 8. Germline V gene data show CDR1 as LGHDT and CDR2 as YNNKEL (reference sequence). This CDR3 contains 14 residues. The DNA of the CDR3 is TGTGCCAGCAGCTCCCGGGACAGGGGAGAAACGCAGTATTTT. This gives the protein CASSSRDRGETQYF.